One and the same sample provided the 12 T cell receptor beta chains below, sequenced in a study of cytotoxic CD8 clonotypes in ibrutinib-treated CLL. Data came from immunoSEQ multiplex PCR; TCRdb stores just in-frame clones and leaves some out. Here the sample spans fewer than 300,000 clones, around 69% being singletons. The sequencing used PBMCs, collected at disease progression, from a patient treated with ibrutinib. The source of these receptors is a human donor with chronic lymphocytic leukemia.

This sequence joins TRBV4-1 and TRBJ1-4; D is ambiguous. The ends were cut back, 1 base at V and 11 bases at J, with 5 bases in the middle. Per the germline V gene, CDR1 is MGHRA and CDR2 is YSYEKL. The CDR3 covers 11 residues. CDR3 in DNA: TGCGCCAGCAGCCAAGTGGGGAAACTGTTTTTT. Protein sequence: CASSQVGKLFF.

J is TRBJ2-3 and V is TRBV7-6; 14 nucleotides match TRBD2. Germline V lookup: CDR1 SGHVS, CDR2 FNYEAQ. CDR3 size: 16 residues. Trimming took 5 bases from V and 5 from J; bases not matched to a gene: 6. The CDR3 DNA is TGTGCCAGCAGCGCACCGGGACTAGCGGGAGTAGATACGCAGTATTTT. Protein sequence: CASSAPGLAGVDTQYF.

In its sample, this clone was seen a few times. V gene TRBV28 combines with J gene TRBJ2-7, with 7 nucleotides matching TRBD2. Unmatched junction bases numbered 9, after V lost 10 bases and J lost 3 bases. CDR1 is MDHEN, CDR2 SYDVKM, per germline. The CDR3 is made up of 13 amino acids. CDR3: CATYRGGDYEQYF. Here the CDR3 DNA reads TGTGCCACCTACCGTGGGGGGGACTACGAGCAGTACTTC.

This clone was observed a handful of times. The chain joins TRBV10-3 to TRBJ2-1; TRBD1 matches at 9 bases. V was clipped by 5 bases and J by 7 bases; unmatched bases: 6. Germline CDR1 ENHRY, CDR2 SYGVKD. CDR3 length: 14 residues. As DNA, the CDR3 is TGTGCCATCAGTCTTCGGACAGGGGAGAATGAGCAGTTCTTC. This encodes CAISLRTGENEQFF.

This clone occurred a few times. The chain employs TRBV29-1 and TRBJ2-7; weak D call: TRBD2 (6 bases). V lost 1 base and J 2 bases, leaving 6 bases between the germline ends. The CDR3 is made up of 12 amino acids. CDR1 and CDR2 (germline): SQVTM, ANQGSEA. The DNA of the CDR3 is TGCAGCGTTGAAGGGAGGGCCTACGAGCAGTACTTC. It specifies CSVEGRAYEQYF.

The J gene is TRBJ2-1, the V gene TRBV11-3; TRBD2 matches at 8 bases. Germline values: CDR1 SGHNT, CDR2 YENEEA. The J segment lost 4 bases and the V segment lost 6 bases, leaving 8 bases of the junction unmatched. The CDR3 is 15 residues long. CDR3 residues: CASSRGGSLYNEQFF. CDR3 coding DNA: TGTGCCAGCAGTCGGGGGGGCTCCCTTTACAATGAGCAGTTCTTC. Full variable domain (rest looked up from reference TRBV11-3 and TRBJ2-1): EAGVVQSPRYKIIEKKQPVAFWCNPISGHNTLYWYLQNLGQGPELLIRYENEEAVDDSQLPKDRFSAERLKGVDSTLKIQPAELGDSAVYLCASSRGGSLYNEQFFGPGTRLTVL.

CDR3 bases: TGCGCCAGCAGCTTGGAGCCAGGGGGAGGGGAGACCCAGTACTTC. Amino acids: CASSLEPGGGETQYF. This sequence joins TRBV5-1 and TRBJ2-5, with D tentatively TRBD1 or TRBD2 (7 bases each). Germline V gene lookup returns CDR1 SGHRS and CDR2 YFSETQ. The CDR3 spans 15 residues. Trimming cost V 0 bases and J 5 bases, with 14 bases left between them.

As regards this clone: A much larger clone differs by one base, so this may be a read error. The J gene is TRBJ2-7, the V gene TRBV7-2, with D unclear. Germline V CDR1 and CDR2: SGHTA, FQGNSA. This CDR3 contains 10 residues. Trimming left V 1 base short and J 6 bases short, with 1 base between. Written as DNA, the CDR3 is TGTGCCAGCAGCTTAGTCGAGCAGTACTTC. This encodes CASSLVEQYF.

The chain couples TRBV28 to TRBJ1-2, with D possibly matching TRBD1 (5 bases). The length of the CDR3 is 15 residues. Germline V gene data show CDR1 as MDHEN and CDR2 as SYDVKM. Trimming pared 5 bases from V and 2 bases from J, leaving 15 bases between. The CDR3 loop is CASSPIRDGNYGYTF. As DNA, the CDR3 is TGTGCCAGCAGTCCTATTCGGGACGGGAACTATGGCTACACCTTC.

The genes are TRBV27 and TRBJ1-5, with 7 bases fitting TRBD1. V lost 6 bases to trimming and J lost 1 base; unmatched junction nucleotides: 9. The V gene's germline CDR1 is MNHEY and CDR2 SMNVEV (reference sequence). The CDR3 runs to 16 residues. The CDR3 DNA follows: TGTGCCAGCAGCATGAACAGGGGAAACAGCAATCAGCCCCAGCATTTT. Amino acid sequence: CASSMNRGNSNQPQHF.

The rearrangement joins TRBV5-1 to TRBJ2-4, with 11 positions matching TRBD2. The CDR3 runs to 16 residues. Germline CDR1 is SGHRS and CDR2 is YFSETQ. The trim removed 3 bases at V and 1 base at J, leaving 3 bases unmatched. This chain's CDR3 is CASSSLAGAAKNIQYF. Written as DNA, the CDR3 is TGCGCCAGCAGCTCACTAGCGGGAGCGGCCAAAAACATTCAGTACTTC.

This chain joins TRBV10-3 and TRBJ1-2, with TRBD1 as a possible D gene (6 bases). V was clipped by 0 bases and J by 5 bases, with 13 bases between them. Germline CDR1 ENHRY, CDR2 SYGVKD. The CDR3 sequence is 15 residues long. The CDR3 sequence: CAISESDSRGYGYTF. CDR3 DNA: TGTGCCATCAGTGAGTCGGACAGTAGGGGTTATGGCTACACCTTC.